The rows below give T cell receptor beta chains drawn from one sample of a study of CD8+ T cells in alopecia areata. Clones were read by immunoSEQ multiplex PCR, and TCRdb kept only the in-frame ones, dropping some. Of approximately 160,000 clones in the sample, less than 70% were seen once. This specimen consisted of CD4+ T cells sorted from blood, obtained at week 24, from a patient treated with tofacitinib. The receptors stem from a human donor with alopecia areata. CDR3s include the opening cysteine and the closing phenylalanine or tryptophan. The D gene is left open where the match is weak. Expanded clones get a size class; other rows say once, few or many, or leave the size out.

DNA | CDR3 | size | J | V | D
TGTGCCAGCAGTTACTCCACGGACAGTACTGGAAACACCATATATTTT | CASSYSTDSTGNTIYF | . | TRBJ1-3 | TRBV6-5 | .
TGTGCCAGCAGACCTGACAGGGGACACGTTTCACCCCTCCACTTT | CASRPDRGHVSPLHF | few | TRBJ1-6 | TRBV7-6 | TRBD1
TGTGCCAGCAGTTCCCGGACAGGCACCTACGAGCAGTACTTC | CASSSRTGTYEQYF | . | TRBJ2-7 | TRBV27 | TRBD1
TGTGCCAGTAGTTTCAGGGGCAGCAATTCACCCCTCCACTTT | CASSFRGSNSPLHF | few | TRBJ1-6 | TRBV19 | .
TGCGCCAGCAGCCGGGACAGGGTGTCCTATAATTCACCCCTCCACTTT | CASSRDRVSYNSPLHF | many | TRBJ1-6 | TRBV5-1 | TRBD1
TGTGCCAGCGGCGTCGACAGGGGTTACTACGAGCAGTACTTC | CASGVDRGYYEQYF | . | TRBJ2-7 | TRBV5-6 | TRBD1
TGTGCCAGTAGGGGGACTAGCGGCTTCCAAGAGACCCAGTACTTC | CASRGTSGFQETQYF | few | TRBJ2-5 | TRBV19 | TRBD2
TGTGCCAGCCAAAGCCAGGGAGAAGAGACCCAGTACTTC | CASQSQGEETQYF | . | TRBJ2-5 | TRBV2 | .
TGTGCCAGCAGCCTGGGACAAATAGCCAAAAACATTCAGTACTTC | CASSLGQIAKNIQYF | . | TRBJ2-4 | TRBV5-6 | .
TGTGCCAGCAGCCTTTGGGGGACTAATCAGCCCCAGCATTTT | CASSLWGTNQPQHF | . | TRBJ1-5 | TRBV2 | .
TGTGCCTGGAGTGTACGAGGGGGCCAGCCCCAGCATTTT | CAWSVRGGQPQHF | . | TRBJ1-5 | TRBV30 | TRBD1
TGCGCCAGCAGCTTGGTCGTTGTGGGGCACACAGATACGCAGTATTTT | CASSLVVVGHTDTQYF | . | TRBJ2-3 | TRBV5-1 | .
TGTGCAAGTCGCTTAGTCCAGGGGACTTCACCCCTCCACTTT | CASRLVQGTSPLHF | . | TRBJ1-6 | TRBV12-2 | .
TGCGCCAGCAGCTTAGGACAGGGCTACAATGAGCAGTTCTTC | CASSLGQGYNEQFF | . | TRBJ2-1 | TRBV5-1 | TRBD1
TGTGCCACGGGACAGGGTCCACCCGAGCAGTACTTC | CATGQGPPEQYF | . | TRBJ2-7 | TRBV6-5 | TRBD1
TGCGCCAGCAGCCGTAGACAGGGAGGGGGCACAGATACGCAGTATTTT | CASSRRQGGGTDTQYF | . | TRBJ2-3 | TRBV5-1 | .
TGCGCCAGCAGCCAAGGGGGCCAAGAGACCCAGTACTTC | CASSQGGQETQYF | . | TRBJ2-5 | TRBV4-1 | .
TGTGCCATCAGTAGTACGGGACAGGGTTTCTCTGGGGCCAACGTCCTGACTTTC | CAISSTGQGFSGANVLTF | . | TRBJ2-6 | TRBV10-3 | TRBD1
TGTGCCTGGAGTGTACGATCGAGGCGCATTGACTTC | CAWSVRSRRIDF | . | TRBJ2-7 | TRBV30 | .
TGTGCCAGCAGCCCGGGACTAGGGGAGAACAATCAGCCCCAGCATTTT | CASSPGLGENNQPQHF | . | TRBJ1-5 | TRBV9 | .
TGTGCCTGGAGTCCTTCGGGGGAGCAGTTCTTC | CAWSPSGEQFF | once | TRBJ2-1 | TRBV30 | .
TGTGCCAGCAGCGTAGGACAAGGGGGAGAGACCCAGTACTTC | CASSVGQGGETQYF | . | TRBJ2-5 | TRBV9 | .
TGCGCCAGCAGTCAACAGGGTCTAAAGACCAACGTCCTGACTTTC | CASSQQGLKTNVLTF | . | TRBJ2-6 | TRBV4-1 | .
TGTGCCAGCAGCACCCGGGACAGGGGGCAGTTCTTC | CASSTRDRGQFF | . | TRBJ2-1 | TRBV14 | TRBD1
TGTGCCTGGAATTCTGGAACTGGGGCCAACGTCCTGACTTTC | CAWNSGTGANVLTF | . | TRBJ2-6 | TRBV30 | .
TGTGCCTGGAGTTACGGACAGGAAAATGGCTACACCTTC | CAWSYGQENGYTF | . | TRBJ1-2 | TRBV30 | TRBD1
TGCGCCAGCAGTCACTCGGGACAGCAAGAAGCTTTCTTT | CASSHSGQQEAFF | . | TRBJ1-1 | TRBV23-1 | TRBD1
TGTGCCAGCAGCCCCGACAGTGACCTCAAAGAGCAGTACTTC | CASSPDSDLKEQYF | . | TRBJ2-7 | TRBV2 | .
TGTGCCAGCAGTCGTTATTCAGGGGGCAATCAGCCCCAGCATTTT | CASSRYSGGNQPQHF | . | TRBJ1-5 | TRBV27 | .
TGTGCCAGCAGCCCTTCGCGGATTAGCAATCAGCCCCAGCATTTT | CASSPSRISNQPQHF | . | TRBJ1-5 | TRBV7-8 | .
TGTGCCAGCAGCCTTCAGGGGTTAAGCTATGGCTACACCTTC | CASSLQGLSYGYTF | . | TRBJ1-2 | TRBV13 | .
TGTGCCAGCAGTCCTCGGGGAACTGAAGCTTTCTTT | CASSPRGTEAFF | once | TRBJ1-1 | TRBV7-9 | .
TGTGCCAGCAGCGTCGCAGATACGCAGTATTTT | CASSVADTQYF | . | TRBJ2-3 | TRBV6-6 | .
TGCAGCGTAGCCGGGACAGTCGATTCACCCCTCCACTTT | CSVAGTVDSPLHF | . | TRBJ1-6 | TRBV29-1 | TRBD1
TGTGCCAGCAGTGAAATGTTCGGGACTAGCGGGGTTGGAGAGACCCAGTACTTC | CASSEMFGTSGVGETQYF | . | TRBJ2-5 | TRBV6-1 | TRBD2
TGTGCCTGGAGTTCGGTTGGAACAGATACGCAGTATTTT | CAWSSVGTDTQYF | once | TRBJ2-3 | TRBV30 | .
TGTGCCAGCTCCCAACAAGAGACCCAGTACTTC | CASSQQETQYF | . | TRBJ2-5 | TRBV18 | .
TGTGCCAGCAGCGGACAGTTCGCCTGGGAGCAGTACTTC | CASSGQFAWEQYF | . | TRBJ2-5 | TRBV2 | .
TGTGCCAGCAGCTTAGAGAGGGTTCGTTCACCCCTCCACTTT | CASSLERVRSPLHF | . | TRBJ1-6 | TRBV11-2 | .
TGTGCCAGCAGCCTCACTACAGGGCACAATGAGCAGTTCTTC | CASSLTTGHNEQFF | . | TRBJ2-1 | TRBV7-6 | .
TGTGCCTGGAGTGTACGTAGCGGGGTTCAGAGGGAGCAGTACTTC | CAWSVRSGVQREQYF | few | TRBJ2-7 | TRBV30 | TRBD2
TGTGCCAGCAGACCGGGAGTAACGAGCACCGGGGAGCTGTTTTTT | CASRPGVTSTGELFF | . | TRBJ2-2 | TRBV6-5 | .
TGCGCCAGCAGCGAGCGGGTCACAGATACGCAGTATTTT | CASSERVTDTQYF | . | TRBJ2-3 | TRBV4-1 | .
TGTGCCAGCAGAACTAGCGGGGACGAAGAGACCCAGTACTTC | CASRTSGDEETQYF | few | TRBJ2-5 | TRBV27 | TRBD2